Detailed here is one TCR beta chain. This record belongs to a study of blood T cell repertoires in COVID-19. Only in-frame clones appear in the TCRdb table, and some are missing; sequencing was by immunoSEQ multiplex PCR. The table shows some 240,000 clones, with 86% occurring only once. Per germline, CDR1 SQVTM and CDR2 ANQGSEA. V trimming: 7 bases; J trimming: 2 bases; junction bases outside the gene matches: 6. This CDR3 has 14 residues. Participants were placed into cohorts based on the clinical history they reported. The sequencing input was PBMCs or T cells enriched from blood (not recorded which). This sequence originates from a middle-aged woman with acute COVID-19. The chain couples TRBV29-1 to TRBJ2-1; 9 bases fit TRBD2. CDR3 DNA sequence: TGCAGCGGCAATAGCGGGAGAGCCTACAATGAGCAGTTCTTC. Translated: CSGNSGRAYNEQFF.